Shown below are 25 T cell receptor beta chains from a single sample sequenced in a study of blood T cell repertoires in COVID-19 (dated by TCRdb to 2020 to 2022). Library generation was performed with the immunoSEQ multiplex PCR assay. TCRdb re-hosts the immuneACCESS table, in-frame sequences only. Its copies lack some clones; in the studies checked, an unresolved V gene accounts for under half of them, and the cause for the rest is not known. The sample has approximately 200,000 clones on record, 80% to 90% of them singletons. The ten biggest clones cover around 3% of the sample. Source material: peripheral blood. The receptors shown here come from a man aged 55 to 70 with acute or convalescent COVID-19.

The V gene is TRBV19, the J gene TRBJ1-5, with 8 bases identical to TRBD1. Germline CDR1 and CDR2: LNHDA and SQIVND (reference sequence). This CDR3 has 15 amino acids. V shed 7 bases and J 6 bases; nucleotides not matched to a gene: 11. In nucleotides, the CDR3 is TGTGCCAGTACGAGTGGCAGGGGGCAGGTTCAGCCCCAGCATTTT. Translating gives CASTSGRGQVQPQHF.

This chain connects TRBV6-5 to TRBJ2-5, with no clear D. This CDR3 is built from 11 residues. Germline loops: CDR1 MNHEY, CDR2 SVGAGI. V lost 7 bases and J 3 bases, leaving 6 bases between the germline ends. CDR3 sequence reads: CASTQEETQYF. In nucleotides, the CDR3 is TGTGCCAGCACCCAGGAAGAGACCCAGTACTTC.

The J gene is TRBJ2-3, the V gene TRBV18, with TRBD1 matching over 8 bases. The CDR3 totals 16 residues. CDR1 is KGHSH, CDR2 LQKENI, per germline. Losses at the gene ends were 4 bases for V and 5 bases for J; bases not matched to a gene: 11. The CDR3 bases are TGTGCCAGCTCACTTTTCATGTCAGGGGGCCTAGATACGCAGTATTTT. It yields the protein CASSLFMSGGLDTQYF.

This clone was seen only a few times. The CDR3 DNA sequence: TGTGCCAGCAGCTCCTCCGGGACAGGGCGGTCCCTCCACTTT. Protein sequence: CASSSSGTGRSLHF. The rearrangement joins TRBV7-2 to TRBJ1-6; the match to TRBD1 covers 9 bases. With V trimmed by 4 bases and J by 14 bases, 9 bases remained unmatched. Germline loops: CDR1 SGHTA, CDR2 FQGNSA. This CDR3 region has 14 residues.

Points on this clone: Relative to the germline gene, one junction end is altered; a read error may explain this. The chain links TRBV11-2 to TRBJ1-2, with 7 bases fitting TRBD1. CDR1 SGHAT and CDR2 FQNNGV come from the germline V gene. This CDR3 spans 15 amino acids. The CDR3, as DNA: TGTGCCAGCAGCCTAGACAGGGCTCAATCCTCGGGCTACACCTTC. Translated, it gives CASSLDRAQSSGYTF.

Many counts were recorded for this clone. CDR3 in DNA: TGCAGCGCTGGGCGCTCGGGACAGGATTACAATGAGCAGTTCTTC. Translation: CSAGRSGQDYNEQFF. J is TRBJ2-1 and V is TRBV29-1; 8 nucleotides match TRBD1. The CDR3 runs to 15 residues. V shed 7 bases, J shed 4 bases, and the junction held 12 bases outside the gene matches. Germline CDR1 is SQVTM and CDR2 is ANQGSEA.

The chain's CDR3 is CASSLTSGRHTQYF. The CDR3 nucleotides are TGTGCCAGCAGCTTAACGTCAGGGAGGCATACGCAGTATTTT. The genes are TRBV7-3 and TRBJ2-3; the D gene is possibly TRBD2 (6 bases). Germline-derived CDR1 and CDR2 are SGHTA and FQGTGA. This CDR3 has 14 amino acids. V lost 0 bases and J lost 7, with 11 bases in between.

The chain joins TRBV7-8 to TRBJ2-7; perhaps TRBD1 as D (6 bases). V lost 4 bases to trimming and J lost 0 bases, with 10 bases between them. The CDR3 consists of 14 residues. The V gene's germline CDR1 is SGHVS and CDR2 FQNEAQ. The CDR3 is CASSSGESSYEQYF. The CDR3, as DNA: TGTGCCAGCAGCTCAGGGGAGAGCTCCTACGAGCAGTACTTC.

This chain joins TRBV6-1 and TRBJ2-1, with 8 bases aligning to TRBD1. The V and J ends lost 3 bases and 4 bases, in that order; junction bases with no gene match: 8. The CDR3 loop spans 16 amino acids. CDR1 and CDR2 (germline): MNHNS, SASEGT. The CDR3 nucleotides read TGTGCCAGCAGTGACAGGGCAGGGGGCGGTTACAATGAGCAGTTCTTC. Residues: CASSDRAGGGYNEQFF.

The gene calls are TRBV24-1 and TRBJ2-1; TRBD1 matches 9 bases. The CDR3 is 16 amino acids. CDR1 is KGHDR, CDR2 SFDVKD, per germline. V dropped 4 bases and J dropped 2; count of bases not matched to a gene: 5. CDR3 sequence (DNA): TGTGCCACCAGTGACGCGACAGGGGGACCCTACAATGAGCAGTTCTTC. It is translated as CATSDATGGPYNEQFF.

The genes are TRBV5-1 and TRBJ2-5; 7 bases align to TRBD2. CDR3 length: 15 residues. V lost 4 bases to trimming and J lost 4 bases; unmatched junction nucleotides: 10. The germline gives CDR1 SGHRS, CDR2 YFSETQ. CDR3 nucleotides: TGCGCCAGCAGCCCGGGGTCCGGCGGGAGAGAGACCCAGTACTTC. Amino acid sequence: CASSPGSGGRETQYF.

The chain employs TRBV7-2 and TRBJ1-6; TRBD1 might be the D (6 bases). Germline loops: CDR1 SGHTA, CDR2 FQGNSA. Trimming stripped 5 bases from V and 10 bases from J, with 15 bases between. The CDR3 is 14 residues long. In nucleotides, the CDR3 is TGTGCCAGCAGCATAAATACAGGGACCTCACCCCTCCACTTT. This gives the protein CASSINTGTSPLHF.

The chain carries TRBV3-1 (or the pseudogene TRBV3-2) and TRBJ2-2; TRBD2 might be the D (5 bases). CDR1 and CDR2 (germline): LGHDT, YNNKEL (reference sequence). V gave up 8 bases and J gave up 1 base, with 8 bases separating them. The CDR3 is made up of 13 amino acids. The CDR3: CASSGENTGELFF. The CDR3 region has the DNA TGTGCCAGCTCCGGGGAGAACACCGGGGAGCTGTTTTTT.

The chain uses TRBV27 and TRBJ2-2, with 7 bases that match TRBD1. CDR1 is MNHEY and CDR2 is SMNVEV in the germline V gene (reference sequence). The V and J ends lost 5 bases and 0 bases, in that order; junction bases with no gene match: 3. The CDR3 totals 15 residues. The CDR3 loop is CASSAGTANTGELFF. The CDR3 nucleotides read TGTGCCAGCAGTGCCGGGACAGCGAACACCGGGGAGCTGTTTTTT.

The V and J genes are TRBV25-1 and TRBJ1-1, with D uncertain. The germline CDR1 and CDR2 sequences are MGHDK and SYGVNS. Trimming cost V 1 base and J 1 base, with 10 bases left between them. The CDR3 sequence is 15 residues long. CDR3 amino acids: CASSEWRTGNTEAFF. In DNA, the CDR3 is TGTGCCAGCAGTGAATGGAGGACGGGGAACACTGAAGCTTTCTTT.

This chain connects TRBV28 to TRBJ1-2; 9 nucleotides agree with TRBD1. The junction had 3 bases not matched to a gene; V was cut back by 5 bases and J by 2 bases. The CDR3 has 14 amino acids. CDR1 and CDR2 from the germline V gene are MDHEN and SYDVKM. The CDR3 loop reads CASSPGTGNYGYTF. CDR3 DNA: TGTGCCAGCAGTCCTGGGACAGGGAACTATGGCTACACCTTC.

The chain employs TRBV30 and TRBJ1-3; D is uncertain. The CDR3 length is 14 residues. The ends were cut back, 0 bases at V and 0 bases at J, with 6 bases in the middle. Germline V gives CDR1 GTSNPN, CDR2 SVGIG (reference sequence). The CDR3 reads CAWSVSSSGNTIYF. For the CDR3, the DNA is TGTGCCTGGAGTGTATCGAGCTCTGGAAACACCATATATTTT.

The CDR3 reads CASTIKGLAGVSGELFF. The CDR3 nucleotides read TGTGCCAGTACCATAAAGGGACTAGCGGGAGTCTCCGGGGAGCTGTTTTTT. The chain employs TRBV19 and TRBJ2-2, with TRBD2 matching over 14 bases. CDR3 length: 17 residues. Germline assignment: CDR1 LNHDA and CDR2 SQIVND (reference sequence). J was trimmed by 6 bases and V by 7 bases; bases with no gene match: 10.

The rearrangement links TRBV7-2 to TRBJ1-5; D gene ambiguous. The CDR3 length is 13 residues. Germline assignment: CDR1 SGHTA and CDR2 FQGNSA. The germline V and J ends were trimmed by 3 bases and 0 bases, with 3 bases remaining between them. The CDR3 sequence is CASSLSSNQPQHF. The CDR3 DNA reads as TGTGCCAGCAGCTTGAGTAGCAATCAGCCCCAGCATTTT.

This clone has only a few counts. CDR3 region: CASSLSVIAGNTIYF. CDR3 DNA sequence: TGTGCCAGCAGTTTATCGGTCATCGCGGGAAACACCATATATTTT. The V gene is TRBV27, the J gene TRBJ1-3; D remains ambiguous. The V gene's germline CDR1 is MNHEY and CDR2 SMNVEV (reference sequence). CDR3 length: 15 amino acids. V lost 0 bases, J lost 4 bases, and 10 bases lay in between.

The chain carries TRBV5-1 and TRBJ2-3; no clear D gene. The V end was cut by 0 bases, the J end by 2 bases, with 7 bases between. This CDR3 comprises 14 residues. Germline values: CDR1 SGHRS, CDR2 YFSETQ. Here the CDR3 DNA reads TGCGCCAGCAGCTTGGATGGCCTCACAGATACGCAGTATTTT. It specifies CASSLDGLTDTQYF.

The chain combines TRBV28 with TRBJ2-7, with D tentatively TRBD2 (6 bases). Looked up from germline, CDR1 is MDHEN and CDR2 is SYDVKM. V was clipped by 7 bases and J by 1 base, with 14 bases between them. The CDR3 runs to 14 residues. For the CDR3, the DNA is TGTGCCAGCAATATCGTCGGGGGTTCCTACGAGCAGTACTTC. Amino acids: CASNIVGGSYEQYF.

J is TRBJ1-3 and V is TRBV20-1; TRBD1 is a possible D gene (5 bases). The germline CDR1 and CDR2 sequences are DFQATT and SNEGSKA (reference sequence). The CDR3 loop spans 15 amino acids. V lost 3 bases to trimming and J lost 0 bases, with 12 bases between them. CDR3 protein: CSASQGRPSGNTIYF. The CDR3 DNA follows: TGCAGTGCTAGTCAGGGCCGACCCTCTGGAAACACCATATATTTT.

This chain joins TRBV7-2 and TRBJ2-6; 10 nucleotides agree with TRBD1. The CDR3 contains 16 residues. Germline CDR1 is SGHTA and CDR2 is FQGNSA. J gave up 3 bases and V 4 bases, and 3 bases lay outside the gene matches. The CDR3 region is CASSWDRGGGANVLTF. Here the CDR3 DNA reads TGTGCCAGCAGCTGGGACAGGGGAGGTGGGGCCAACGTCCTGACTTTC.

This clone rates as medium-sized (0.01 to 0.1%). V is TRBV7-9 and J is TRBJ2-7, with TRBD2 matching over 10 bases. Unmatched junction bases numbered 5, after V lost 5 bases and J lost 4 bases. This CDR3 comprises 14 residues. CDR1 and CDR2 (germline): SEHNR, FQNEAQ (reference sequence). CDR3 DNA: TGTGCCAGCAGCCCACTAGCGGGACATTACGAGCAGTACTTC. Translated: CASSPLAGHYEQYF.